This paragraph covers one T cell receptor beta chain sequence. What it recognizes is unknown. Specified treatment: oral pan-JAK inhibitor, 5-10 mg twice daily. Sorted out of PBMCs were CD4+ T cells and CD8+ T cells. This sample is part of a study of CD8+ T cells in alopecia areata. Germline lookup yields CDR1 GTSNPN and CDR2 SVGIG (reference sequence). V lost 2 bases, J lost 0 bases, and 8 bases lay in between. The CDR3 is 14 amino acids. As the sequencing template, cDNA was produced by extracting RNA and reverse transcribing it. Clones were read by immunoSEQ multiplex PCR, and TCRdb kept only the in-frame ones, dropping some. This table has about 190,000 clones, 50% to 60% appearing once. Notes on the study in general: Tofacitinib produced a significant decrease in scalp clonality and in expanded CD8+ clones among the top 100. When scalp samples are sequenced, resident alphabeta T cells of normal skin are also captured. With just one nonresponder, it is still uncertain whether baseline CD8+ expansion relates to response.

The sample was CD4+ T cells sorted from blood, taken at week 4, from a patient treated with tofacitinib. The origin of this receptor is a human donor with alopecia areata. The genes are TRBV30 and TRBJ2-1; D is undetermined. The CDR3 nucleotides read TGTGCCTGGAGTACTGGCGGCTCCTACAATGAGCAGTTCTTC. It is translated as CAWSTGGSYNEQFF.